Sequencing of this T cell receptor beta chain was carried out in a study of glioma-infiltrating T cells after dendritic cell vaccination. Study in general: Glioblastoma patients came from Phase I and II dendritic cell vaccination trials. Between about 2002 and 2013, patients got autologous tumor lysate-pulsed dendritic cell vaccines.

V was trimmed by 5 bases and J by 6 bases, leaving 15 bases between them. The CDR3 spans 14 residues. Germline CDR1 SGHVS, CDR2 FNYEAQ. The table lists this clone with a few counts. As yet, its antigen is unknown. Regarding the study as a whole: Estimated pretreatment TIL content predicted outcome after dendritic cell vaccination.

TCRB CDR3 was amplified from 2 ug genomic DNA or less. Profiling relied on immunoSEQ multiplex PCR, and the TCRdb table lists in-frame clones only, not all of them. The sample shows about 92,000 clones, approximately 90% of them seen only once. This clonotype was obtained from a human donor with glioblastoma. The genes are TRBV7-6 and TRBJ2-3, with D unclear. The material was blood, obtained before dendritic cell vaccination. Here the CDR3 DNA reads TGTGCCAGCAGCCTCGCGCCCGATCGGGATACGCAGTATTTT. It yields the protein CASSLAPDRDTQYF.